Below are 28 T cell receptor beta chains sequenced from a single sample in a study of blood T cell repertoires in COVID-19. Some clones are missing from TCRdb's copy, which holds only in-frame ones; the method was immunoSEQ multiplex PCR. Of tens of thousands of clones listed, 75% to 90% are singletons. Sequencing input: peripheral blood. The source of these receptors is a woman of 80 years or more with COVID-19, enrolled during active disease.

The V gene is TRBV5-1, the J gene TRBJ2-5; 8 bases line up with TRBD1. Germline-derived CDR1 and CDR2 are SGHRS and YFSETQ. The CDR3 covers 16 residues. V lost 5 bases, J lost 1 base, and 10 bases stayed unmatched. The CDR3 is CASSLTGGLGQETQYF. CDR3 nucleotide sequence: TGCGCCAGCAGTCTCACAGGGGGGCTTGGCCAAGAGACCCAGTACTTC.

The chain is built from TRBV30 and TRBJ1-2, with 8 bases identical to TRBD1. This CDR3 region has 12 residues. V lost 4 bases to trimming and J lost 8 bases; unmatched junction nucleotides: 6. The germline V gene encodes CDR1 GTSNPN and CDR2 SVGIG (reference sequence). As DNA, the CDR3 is TGTGCCTGGATAACAGGGGGTGGGGGCTACACCTTC. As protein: CAWITGGGGYTF. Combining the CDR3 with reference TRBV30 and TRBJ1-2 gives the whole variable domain SQTIHQWPATLVQPVGSPLSLECTVEGTSNPNLYWYRQAAGRGLQLLFYSVGIGQISSEVPQNLSASRPQDRQFILSSKKLLLSDSGFYLCAWITGGGGYTFGSGTRLTVV.

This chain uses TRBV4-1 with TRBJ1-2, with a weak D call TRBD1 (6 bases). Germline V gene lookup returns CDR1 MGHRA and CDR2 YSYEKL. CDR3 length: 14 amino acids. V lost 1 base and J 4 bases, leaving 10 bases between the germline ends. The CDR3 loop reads CASSQGTDLYGYTF. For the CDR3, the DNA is TGCGCCAGCAGCCAAGGGACAGACCTCTATGGCTACACCTTC.

The DNA of the CDR3 is TGTGCCAGCAGTGGACAGGAGAACACTGAAGCTTTCTTT. This gives the protein CASSGQENTEAFF. The chain joins TRBV12-3 or TRBV12-4 to TRBJ1-1, with 7 positions matching TRBD1. After removal of 5 bases from V and 1 base from J, the junction contained 1 base not matched to a gene. The CDR3 has 13 amino acids.

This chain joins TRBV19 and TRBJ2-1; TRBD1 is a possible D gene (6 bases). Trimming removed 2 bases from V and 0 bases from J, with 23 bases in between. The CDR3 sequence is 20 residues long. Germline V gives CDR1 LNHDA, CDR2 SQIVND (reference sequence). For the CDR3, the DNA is TGTGCCAGTAGTATACGGCCCCTTCGGACAGCTTCGTCCTCCTACAATGAGCAGTTCTTC. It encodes CASSIRPLRTASSSYNEQFF. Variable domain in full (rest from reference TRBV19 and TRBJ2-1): DGGITQSPKYLFRKEGQNVTLSCEQNLNHDAMYWYRQDPGQGLRLIYYSQIVNDFQKGDIAEGYSVSREKKESFPLTVTSAQKNPTAFYLCASSIRPLRTASSSYNEQFFGPGTRLTVL.

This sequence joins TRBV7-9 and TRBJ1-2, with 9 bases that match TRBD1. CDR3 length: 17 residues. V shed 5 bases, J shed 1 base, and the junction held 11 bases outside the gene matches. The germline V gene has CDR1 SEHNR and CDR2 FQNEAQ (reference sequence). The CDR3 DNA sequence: TGTGCCAGCAGCGAGCGGACAGGGGCGGTGGGTAACTATGGCTACACCTTC. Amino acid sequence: CASSERTGAVGNYGYTF.

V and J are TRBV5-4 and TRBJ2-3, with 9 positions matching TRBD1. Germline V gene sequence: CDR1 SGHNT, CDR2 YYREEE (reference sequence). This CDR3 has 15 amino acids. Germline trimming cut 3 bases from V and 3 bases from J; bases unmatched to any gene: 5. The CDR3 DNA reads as TGTGCCAGCAGCTGGGACAGGGTGTGGACAGATACGCAGTATTTT. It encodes CASSWDRVWTDTQYF.

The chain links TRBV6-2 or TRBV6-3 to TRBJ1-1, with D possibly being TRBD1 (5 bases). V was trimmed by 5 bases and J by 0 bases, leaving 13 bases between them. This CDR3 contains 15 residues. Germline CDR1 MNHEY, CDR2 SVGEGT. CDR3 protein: CASSQQVPLNTEAFF. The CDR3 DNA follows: TGTGCCAGCAGTCAACAGGTACCCCTGAACACTGAAGCTTTCTTT.

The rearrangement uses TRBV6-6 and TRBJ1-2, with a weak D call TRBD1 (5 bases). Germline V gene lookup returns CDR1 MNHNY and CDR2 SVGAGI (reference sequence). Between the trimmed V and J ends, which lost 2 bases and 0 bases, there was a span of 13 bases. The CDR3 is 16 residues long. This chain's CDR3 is CASSYDRQRANYGYTF. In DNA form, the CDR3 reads TGTGCCAGCAGTTACGACCGACAGAGAGCTAACTATGGCTACACCTTC.

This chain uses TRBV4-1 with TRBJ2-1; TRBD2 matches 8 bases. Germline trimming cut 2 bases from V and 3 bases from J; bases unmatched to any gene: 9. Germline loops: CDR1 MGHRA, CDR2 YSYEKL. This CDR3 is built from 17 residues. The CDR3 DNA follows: TGCGCCAGCAGCCAAATCTTAGCGGGGACCGTCTACAATGAGCAGTTCTTC. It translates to CASSQILAGTVYNEQFF.

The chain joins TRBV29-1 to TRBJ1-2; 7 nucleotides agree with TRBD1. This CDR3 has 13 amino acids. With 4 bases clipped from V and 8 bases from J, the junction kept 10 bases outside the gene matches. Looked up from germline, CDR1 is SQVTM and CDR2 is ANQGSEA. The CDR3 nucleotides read TGCAGCGTTGGGTACGGACAGACAGGGGGCTACACCTTC. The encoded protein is CSVGYGQTGGYTF.

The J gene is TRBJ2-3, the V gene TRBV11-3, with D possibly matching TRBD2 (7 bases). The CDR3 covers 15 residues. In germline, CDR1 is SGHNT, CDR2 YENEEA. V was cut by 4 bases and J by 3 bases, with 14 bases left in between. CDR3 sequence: CASSYRGAGTDTQYF. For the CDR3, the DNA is TGTGCCAGCAGCTACCGGGGGGCCGGAACAGATACGCAGTATTTT.

The CDR3 here is CASSLAANTEAFF. As DNA, the CDR3 is TGTGCCAGCAGCTTAGCCGCAAACACTGAAGCTTTCTTT. The rearrangement links TRBV5-6 to TRBJ1-1, with unresolved D. The germline CDR1 and CDR2 sequences are SGHDT and YYEEEE. V was cut by 2 bases and J by 2 bases, with 7 bases left in between. The CDR3 loop spans 13 amino acids.

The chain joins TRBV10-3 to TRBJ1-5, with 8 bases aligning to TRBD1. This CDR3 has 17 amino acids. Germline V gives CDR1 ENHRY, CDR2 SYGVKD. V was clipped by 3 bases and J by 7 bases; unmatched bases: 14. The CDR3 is CAISDPSRGQGRQPQHF. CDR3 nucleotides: TGTGCCATCAGTGACCCGAGTCGAGGACAGGGTAGGCAGCCCCAGCATTTT.

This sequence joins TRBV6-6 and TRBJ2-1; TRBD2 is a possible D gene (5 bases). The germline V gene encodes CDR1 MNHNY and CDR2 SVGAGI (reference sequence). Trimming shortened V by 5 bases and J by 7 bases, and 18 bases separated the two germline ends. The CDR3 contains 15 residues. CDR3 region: CASSTGEGQTNEQFF. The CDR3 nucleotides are TGTGCCAGCAGTACCGGGGAAGGGCAGACAAATGAGCAGTTCTTC.

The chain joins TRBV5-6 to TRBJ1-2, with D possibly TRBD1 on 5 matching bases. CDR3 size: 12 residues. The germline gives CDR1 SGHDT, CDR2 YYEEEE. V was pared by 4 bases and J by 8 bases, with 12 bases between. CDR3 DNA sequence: TGTGCCAGCAGCGGGACTCCTGCCGGCTACACCTTC. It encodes CASSGTPAGYTF.

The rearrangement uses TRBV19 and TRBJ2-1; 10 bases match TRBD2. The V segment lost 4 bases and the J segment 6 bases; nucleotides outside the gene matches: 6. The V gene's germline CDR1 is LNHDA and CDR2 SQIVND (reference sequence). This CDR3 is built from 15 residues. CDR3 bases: TGTGCCAGTAGTAGGGGTCTAGCGGGGGCCAATGAGCAGTTCTTC. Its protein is CASSRGLAGANEQFF.

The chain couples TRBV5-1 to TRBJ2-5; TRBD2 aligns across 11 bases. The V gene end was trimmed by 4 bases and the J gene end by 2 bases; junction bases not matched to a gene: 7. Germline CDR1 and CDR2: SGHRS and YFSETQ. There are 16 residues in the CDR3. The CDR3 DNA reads TGCGCCAGCAGCCCAGGATTAGCGGGGGGGCAAGAGACCCAGTACTTC. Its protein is CASSPGLAGGQETQYF.

The CDR3 sequence: CSAGTGKTEAFF. The CDR3 coding sequence is TGCAGCGCCGGGACAGGAAAAACTGAAGCTTTCTTT. The chain employs TRBV29-1 and TRBJ1-1; 8 bases fit TRBD1. The V gene end was trimmed by 7 bases and the J gene end by 5 bases; junction bases not matched to a gene: 6. The V gene's germline CDR1 is SQVTM and CDR2 ANQGSEA. The CDR3 spans 12 residues.

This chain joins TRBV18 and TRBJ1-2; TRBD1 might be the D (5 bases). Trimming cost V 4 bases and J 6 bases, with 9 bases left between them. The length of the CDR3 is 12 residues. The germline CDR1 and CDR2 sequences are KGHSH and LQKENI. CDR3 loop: CASSQGVDGYTF. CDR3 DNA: TGTGCCAGCTCACAAGGGGTGGATGGCTACACCTTC.

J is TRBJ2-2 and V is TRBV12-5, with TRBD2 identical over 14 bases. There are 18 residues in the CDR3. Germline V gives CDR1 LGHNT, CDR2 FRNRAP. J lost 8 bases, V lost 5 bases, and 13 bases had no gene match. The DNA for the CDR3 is TGTGCTAGTGGTCGGACTAGCGGGGGGACTTCCGGTGTGGGGGAGCTGTTTTTT. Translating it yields CASGRTSGGTSGVGELFF.

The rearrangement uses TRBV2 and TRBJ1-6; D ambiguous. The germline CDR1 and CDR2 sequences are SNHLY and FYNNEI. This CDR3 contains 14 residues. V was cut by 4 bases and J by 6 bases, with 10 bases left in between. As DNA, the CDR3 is TGTGCCAGCAGTGTTCTCCGAGTTAATTCACCCCTCCACTTT. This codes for CASSVLRVNSPLHF. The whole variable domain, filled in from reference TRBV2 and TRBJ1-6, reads EPEVTQTPSHQVTQMGQEVILRCVPISNHLYFYWYRQILGQKVEFLVSFYNNEISEKSEIFDDQFSVERPDGSNFTLKIRSTKLEDSAMYFCASSVLRVNSPLHFGNGTRLTVT.

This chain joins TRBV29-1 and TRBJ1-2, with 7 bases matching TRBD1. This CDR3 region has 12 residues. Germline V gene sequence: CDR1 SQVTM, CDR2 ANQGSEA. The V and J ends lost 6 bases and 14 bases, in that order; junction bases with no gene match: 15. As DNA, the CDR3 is TGCAGCGTCACCTTCGACAGGGCGGGTGGGACCTTC. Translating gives CSVTFDRAGGTF.

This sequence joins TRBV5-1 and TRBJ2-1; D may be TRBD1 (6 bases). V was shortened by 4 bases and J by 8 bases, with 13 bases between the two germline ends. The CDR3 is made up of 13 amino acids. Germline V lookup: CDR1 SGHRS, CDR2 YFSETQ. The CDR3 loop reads CASSIQQGDEQFF. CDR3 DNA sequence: TGCGCCAGCAGCATCCAACAGGGCGATGAGCAGTTCTTC.

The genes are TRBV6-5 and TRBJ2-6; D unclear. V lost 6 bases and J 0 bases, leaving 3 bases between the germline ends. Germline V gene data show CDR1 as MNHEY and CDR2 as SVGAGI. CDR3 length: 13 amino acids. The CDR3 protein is CASRSSGANVLTF. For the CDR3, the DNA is TGTGCCAGCAGGAGCTCTGGGGCCAACGTCCTGACTTTC.

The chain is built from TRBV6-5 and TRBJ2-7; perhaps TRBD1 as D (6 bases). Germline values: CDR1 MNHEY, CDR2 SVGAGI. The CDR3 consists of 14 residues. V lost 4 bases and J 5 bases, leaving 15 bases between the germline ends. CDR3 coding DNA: TGTGCCAGCAGTTTGGGACATGGGGTCCACGAGCAGTACTTC. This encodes CASSLGHGVHEQYF.

CDR3 amino acids: CASSLTQDRGSPLHF. In DNA, the CDR3 is TGTGCCAGCAGCTTGACCCAGGACAGGGGATCACCCCTCCACTTT. The genes are TRBV7-8 and TRBJ1-6, with 9 bases matching TRBD1. CDR1 SGHVS and CDR2 FQNEAQ come from the germline V gene. V trimming: 3 bases; J trimming: 10 bases; junction bases outside the gene matches: 7. This CDR3 is 15 amino acids long. The whole variable domain, filled in from reference TRBV7-8 and TRBJ1-6, reads GAGVSQSPRYKVAKRGQDVALRCDPISGHVSLFWYQQALGQGPEFLTYFQNEAQLDKSGLPSDRFFAERPEGSVSTLKIQRTQQEDSAVYLCASSLTQDRGSPLHFGNGTRLTVT.

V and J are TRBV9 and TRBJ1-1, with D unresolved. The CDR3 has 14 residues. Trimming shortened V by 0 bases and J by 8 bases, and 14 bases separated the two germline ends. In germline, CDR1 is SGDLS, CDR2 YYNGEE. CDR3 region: CASSVGQASGEAFF. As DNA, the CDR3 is TGTGCCAGCAGCGTAGGTCAGGCGTCGGGGGAAGCTTTCTTT.